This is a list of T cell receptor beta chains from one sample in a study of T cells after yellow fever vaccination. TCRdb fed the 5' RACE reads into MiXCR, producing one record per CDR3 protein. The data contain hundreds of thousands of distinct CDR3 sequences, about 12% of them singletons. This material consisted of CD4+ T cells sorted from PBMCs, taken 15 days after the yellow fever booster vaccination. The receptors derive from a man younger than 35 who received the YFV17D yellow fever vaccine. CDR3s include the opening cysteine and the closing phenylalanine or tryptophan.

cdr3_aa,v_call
CASRRGAGETEAFF,TRBV7-3
CASSYSKVGYTF,TRBV6-6
CAISESRTALNTEAFF,TRBV10-3
CASSYQGAYEQYF,TRBV7-2
CATRIRQNNSPLHF,TRBV19
CASSHGGAENEQFF,TRBV23-1
CASSPLTERGGPTDTQYF,TRBV7-3
CASSRSGGDNSPLHF,TRBV4-2
CASSLVPMNTEAFF,TRBV5-1
CSVVQAASNYGYTF,TRBV29-1
CATSDNREQFF,TRBV24-1
CASRLRRPDQPQHF,TRBV12-3/TRBV12-4
CSATPPGVYNSPLHF,TRBV20-1
CASSNGPDNSPLHF,TRBV28
CASSFRGDSSDTQYF,TRBV7-2
CASSLDRGYTF,TRBV7-9
CASSQRTSGGPTDTQYF,TRBV4-2
CASSARQGPAGETQYF,TRBV9
CSARRPAGGTDTQYF,TRBV20-1
CASRKQGRFLAGELFF,TRBV19
CASIGTGGTYPYSNQPQHF,TRBV6-1
CASSLRLYSYNEQFF,TRBV12-3/TRBV12-4
CASSPRGYGYTF,TRBV12-3/TRBV12-4
CASSGGTGPPALDIQYF,TRBV9
CASIPGQGRGSPLHF,TRBV7-2
CRVGTPEGEAFF,TRBV20-1
CASRRDWGEETQYF,TRBV5-4
CASSYLAGGPYNEQFF,TRBV7-9
CASNEAGVLTDTQYF,TRBV19
CSAIRGGRSTEAFF,TRBV20-1
CASSWRQSTDTQYF,TRBV7-2
CSVEEAGGNQPQHF,TRBV29-1
CASSESWGSNTGELFF,TRBV25-1
CASSWTGQGGGYTF,TRBV5-1
CASSLLDGEAFF,TRBV11-2
CASSSLSGRETQYF,TRBV12-3/TRBV12-4
CKGIPGSTNEKLFF,TRBV20-1
CASSRAGDTNQPQHF,TRBV12-3/TRBV12-4
CSASFQTTDTQYF,TRBV20-1
CASSLQGDSSYEQYF,TRBV7-9
CSARDPRRNTEAFF,TRBV20-1
CASTQYVRSQVNEQFF,TRBV18
CASSSWGTNEKLFF,TRBV28
CASSQVSNEQFF,TRBV3-1
CASSQSGVDTQYF,TRBV7-2
CSVARDLNQPQHF,TRBV29-1
CASSLSWGDAGYTF,TRBV7-9
CSASRADYEQYF,TRBV20-1
CASSYTGFQPQHF,TRBV6-6
CASSFHSSGTEAFF,TRBV27
CAWSAGQGTYEQYF,TRBV30